This TCR beta chain was captured by sequencing in a study of a mutant IDH1 vaccine in newly diagnosed glioma (dated by TCRdb to 2020 to 2023). A note on the overall study: Patients received eight vaccinations in weeks 1, 3, 5, 7, 11, 15, 19 and 23, corresponding to visits V03 through V10. Vaccination started 4-6 weeks after radiotherapy alone, or was given together with temozolomide cycles in the groups whose treatment included chemotherapy. Of the 32 patients who were treated, approximately 60% were male and roughly 38% were female, and the mean age was approximately 40 years. Prior to enrollment, patients had been given standard therapy consisting of radiotherapy alone, temozolomide alone, or radiochemotherapy with temozolomide, with the combination given to most patients. Peripheral blood was drawn at six visits: V03 (baseline), V05, V07, V10, V12 and V13. Longitudinal TCRB deep sequencing was done for fewer than 30 treated patients, wherever samples were available for exploratory analyses.

The paper as a whole reports these results and caveats: Immune responses induced by the vaccine were seen in approximately 93% of patients across multiple MHC alleles. PBMC samples for TCRB deep sequencing were selected based on availability. According to the authors, sample limitations meant that analyses of patient blood samples could not be reproduced. Pseudoprogression appeared unrelated to alterations in the top peripheral T cell clonotypes detected by TCRB sequencing.

What this sample's time point label stands for: week 11, during vaccination. Each vaccine dose was 300 ug of a 20-mer mutant IDH1 peptide in Montanide, given subcutaneously with topical imiquimod. The donors had newly diagnosed IDH1-mutant astrocytomas of WHO grade 3 or 4 that showed loss of nuclear ATRX. The samples were drawn from NOA16, a multicentre, single-arm, open-label phase I trial in Germany that tested a mutant IDH1 peptide vaccine in humans for the first time. Genomic DNA for TCRB sequencing was isolated from EDTA blood with the DNeasy Blood and Tissue Kit. Trimming removed 3 bases from V and 0 bases from J, leaving 14 bases between the germline ends. From cysteine to phenylalanine, the CDR3 is 16 amino acids long. The CDR3 DNA has 48 bases and is translated from base 1. The CDR1 and CDR2 encoded by the germline V gene are MDHEN and SYDVKM. Library preparation used the immunoSEQ multiplex PCR assay. Rearranged TCR beta chain sequences were amplified using the hsTCRB Kit according to the manufacturer's protocol. An Illumina MiSeq was used to sequence the TCRB libraries. Concerning the study's data processing: The kit vendor's proprietary platform handled demultiplexing, trimming and gene mapping. TCRdb took over this immuneACCESS table, retaining in-frame rearrangements with V and J assigned. Such tables are incomplete; in checked studies, under half of the missing clones stem from an unresolved V gene, and the remainder is unexplained. That table gives V, J and clone size, and the DNA gave D and trimming. Across this sample there are around 100,000 clones, with under 90% seen only once. The leading ten clones occupy 0.5% to 0.65% of the sample.

This clone came up once. Its target antigen remains unknown. Per-nucleotide qualities are absent, and no much larger clonotype sits a single base away. This chain joins TRBV28 to TRBJ1-1; too little of a D gene remains to name it. The material was PBMCs, obtained from a glioma patient whose treatment included an IDH1 peptide vaccine. The sequence derives from a woman aged 45-59 years with glioma. The bases are TGTGCCAGCAGTTTTTTATCGGTCAGGATGAACACTGAAGCTTTCTTT. The encoded protein is CASSFLSVRMNTEAFF.